The T cell receptor beta chain described here comes from a study of cytomegalovirus exposure and HLA in healthy donors. Findings of the study overall: Follow-up analysis later connected one missense variant in DCLRE1C with trimming of TCR beta V- and J-genes. Indistinguishable V segments such as TRBV6-2 and TRBV6-3 were excluded.

Turning to this clone: As yet, its antigen is unknown.

The CDR3 totals 12 residues. Trimming stripped 5 bases from V and 5 bases from J, with 9 bases between. Germline V gene data show CDR1 as SGHDT and CDR2 as YYEEEE. PCR was performed using 60 Vbeta and 13 Jbeta primers. The repertoire was sequenced with immunoSEQ multiplex PCR; TCRdb's copy has only in-frame clones and lacks some. This sample has some 130,000 clones, with approximately 84% found just once. The genes are TRBV5-6 and TRBJ2-3; the D is unclear. The receptor comes from a woman aged 18-30 years in good health and CMV-seronegative. The sample was PBMCs. The DNA for the CDR3 is TGTGCCAGCAGACTCCGAGGAGATACGCAGTATTTT. This translates into CASRLRGDTQYF.